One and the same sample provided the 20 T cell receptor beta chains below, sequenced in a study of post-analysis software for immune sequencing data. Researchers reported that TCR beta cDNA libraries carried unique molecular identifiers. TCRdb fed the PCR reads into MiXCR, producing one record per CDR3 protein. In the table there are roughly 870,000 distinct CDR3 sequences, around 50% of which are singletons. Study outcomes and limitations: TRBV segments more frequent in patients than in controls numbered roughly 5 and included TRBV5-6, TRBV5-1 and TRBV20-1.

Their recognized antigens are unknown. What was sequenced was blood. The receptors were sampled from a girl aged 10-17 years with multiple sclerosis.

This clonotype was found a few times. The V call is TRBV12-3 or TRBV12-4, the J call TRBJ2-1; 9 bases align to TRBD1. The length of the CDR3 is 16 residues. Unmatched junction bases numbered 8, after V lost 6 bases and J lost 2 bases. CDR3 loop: CASRTGGSVAYNEQFF. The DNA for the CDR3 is TGTGCCAGCAGAACAGGGGGCAGTGTCGCCTACAATGAGCAGTTCTTC.

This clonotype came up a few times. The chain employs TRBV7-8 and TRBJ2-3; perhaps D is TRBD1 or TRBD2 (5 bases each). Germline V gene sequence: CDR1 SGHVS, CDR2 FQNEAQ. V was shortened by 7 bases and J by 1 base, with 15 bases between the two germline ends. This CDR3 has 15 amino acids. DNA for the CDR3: TGTGCCAGCAACCTGGTGGGGCGGGGCACAGATACGCAGTATTTT. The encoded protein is CASNLVGRGTDTQYF.

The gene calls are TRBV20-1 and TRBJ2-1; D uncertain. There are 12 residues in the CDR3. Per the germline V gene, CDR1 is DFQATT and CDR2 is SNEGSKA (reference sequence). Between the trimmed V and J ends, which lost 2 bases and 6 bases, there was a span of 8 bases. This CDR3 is CSARSSGNEQFF. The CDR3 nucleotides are TGCAGTGCTAGAAGTTCCGGCAATGAGCAGTTCTTC.

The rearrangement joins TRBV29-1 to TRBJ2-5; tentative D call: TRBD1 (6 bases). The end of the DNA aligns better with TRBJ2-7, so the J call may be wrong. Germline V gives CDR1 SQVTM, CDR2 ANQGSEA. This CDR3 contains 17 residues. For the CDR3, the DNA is TGCAGCGTTCCGAAATCAGGGGACACCCCATGGTCCCACGAGCAGTACTTC. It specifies CSVPKSGDTPWSHEQYF.

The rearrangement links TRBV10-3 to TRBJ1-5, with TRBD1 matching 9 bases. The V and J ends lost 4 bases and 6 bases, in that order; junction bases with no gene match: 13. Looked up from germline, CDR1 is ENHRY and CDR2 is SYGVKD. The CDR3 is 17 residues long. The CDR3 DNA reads TGTGCCATCAGTGCGTTTGGGAGAACAGGGGGCGGTCAGCCCCAGCATTTT. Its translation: CAISAFGRTGGGQPQHF.

CDR3 bases: TGTGCCAGCAGCTTAGCGTCGGAGGGAAGCTACACCTTC. The encoded protein is CASSLASEGSYTF. The V gene is TRBV7-2, the J gene TRBJ1-2; no reliable D call. The CDR3 runs 13 residues. Trimming shortened V by 0 bases and J by 9 bases, and 11 bases separated the two germline ends. Germline values: CDR1 SGHTA, CDR2 FQGNSA.

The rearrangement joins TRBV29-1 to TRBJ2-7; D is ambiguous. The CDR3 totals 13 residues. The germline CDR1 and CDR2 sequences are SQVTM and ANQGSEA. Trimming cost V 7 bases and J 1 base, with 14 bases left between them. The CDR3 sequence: CSASATGSYEQYF. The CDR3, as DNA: TGCAGCGCTAGTGCCACGGGTTCCTACGAGCAGTACTTC.

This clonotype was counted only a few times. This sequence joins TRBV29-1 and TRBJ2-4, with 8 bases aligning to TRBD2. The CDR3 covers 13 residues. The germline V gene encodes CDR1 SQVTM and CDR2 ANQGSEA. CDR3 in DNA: TGCAGTTTAGCGGGGCGGGGGGTAAACATTCAGTACTTC. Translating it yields CSLAGRGVNIQYF.

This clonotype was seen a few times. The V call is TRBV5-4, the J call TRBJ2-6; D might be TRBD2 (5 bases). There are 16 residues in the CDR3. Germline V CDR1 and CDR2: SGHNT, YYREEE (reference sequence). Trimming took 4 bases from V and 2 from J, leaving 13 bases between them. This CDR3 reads CASSHRAGAGANVLTF. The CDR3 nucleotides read TGTGCCAGCAGCCATAGGGCGGGCGCTGGGGCCAACGTCCTGACTTTC.

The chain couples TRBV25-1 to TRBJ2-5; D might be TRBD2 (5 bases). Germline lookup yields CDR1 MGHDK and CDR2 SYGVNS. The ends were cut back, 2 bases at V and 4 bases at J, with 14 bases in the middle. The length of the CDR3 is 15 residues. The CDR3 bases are TGTGCCAGCAGTGAAGAGGGCAGGCTCACAGAGACCCAGTACTTC. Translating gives CASSEEGRLTETQYF. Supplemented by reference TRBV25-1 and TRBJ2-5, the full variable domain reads EADIYQTPRYLVIGTGKKITLECSQTMGHDKMYWYQQDPGMELHLIHYSYGVNSTEKGDLSSESTVSRIRTEHFPLTLESARPSHTSQYLCASSEEGRLTETQYFGPGTRLLVL.

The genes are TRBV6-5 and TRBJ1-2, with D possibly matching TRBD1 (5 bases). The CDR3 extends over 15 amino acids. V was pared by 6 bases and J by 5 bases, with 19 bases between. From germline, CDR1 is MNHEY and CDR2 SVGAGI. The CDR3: CASSYAGGTSYGYTF. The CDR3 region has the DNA TGTGCCAGCAGCTACGCGGGGGGAACCTCATATGGCTACACCTTC.

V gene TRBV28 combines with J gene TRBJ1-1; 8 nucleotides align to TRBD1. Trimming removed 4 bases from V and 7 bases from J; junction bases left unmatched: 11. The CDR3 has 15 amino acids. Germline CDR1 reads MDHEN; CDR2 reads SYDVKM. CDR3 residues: CASSYGLAGGDEAFF. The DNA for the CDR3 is TGTGCCAGCAGTTATGGGTTAGCAGGGGGCGATGAAGCTTTCTTT.

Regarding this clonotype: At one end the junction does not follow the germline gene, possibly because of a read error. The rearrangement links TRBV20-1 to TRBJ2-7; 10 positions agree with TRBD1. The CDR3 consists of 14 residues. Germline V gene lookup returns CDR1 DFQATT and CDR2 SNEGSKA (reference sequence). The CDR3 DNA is TGCAGAGCTAGAGACAGGGGGCGCCCCTACGAGCAGTACTTC. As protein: CRARDRGRPYEQYF.

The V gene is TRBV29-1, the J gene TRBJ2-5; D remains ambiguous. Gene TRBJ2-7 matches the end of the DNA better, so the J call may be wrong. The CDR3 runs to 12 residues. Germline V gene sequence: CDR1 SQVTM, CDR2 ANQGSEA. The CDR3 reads CSVIPTDYEQYF. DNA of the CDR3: TGCAGCGTGATCCCCACGGACTACGAGCAGTACTTC.

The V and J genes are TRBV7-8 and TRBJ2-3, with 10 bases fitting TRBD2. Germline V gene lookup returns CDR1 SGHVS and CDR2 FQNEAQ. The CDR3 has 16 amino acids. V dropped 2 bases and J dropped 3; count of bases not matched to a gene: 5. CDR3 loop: CASSLLAGVVTDTQYF. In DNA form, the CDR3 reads TGTGCCAGCAGCTTACTAGCGGGAGTAGTAACAGATACGCAGTATTTT. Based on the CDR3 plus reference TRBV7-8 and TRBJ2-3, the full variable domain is GAGVSQSPRYKVAKRGQDVALRCDPISGHVSLFWYQQALGQGPEFLTYFQNEAQLDKSGLPSDRFFAERPEGSVSTLKIQRTQQEDSAVYLCASSLLAGVVTDTQYFGPGTRLTVL.

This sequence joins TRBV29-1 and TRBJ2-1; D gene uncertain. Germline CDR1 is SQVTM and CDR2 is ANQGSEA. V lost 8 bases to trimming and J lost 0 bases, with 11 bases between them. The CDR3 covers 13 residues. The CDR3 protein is CSFDKSSYNEQFF. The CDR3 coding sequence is TGCAGCTTCGACAAAAGCTCCTACAATGAGCAGTTCTTC.

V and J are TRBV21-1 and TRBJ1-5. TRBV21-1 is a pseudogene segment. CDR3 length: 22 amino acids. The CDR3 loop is CASSKFYRRTATNLYSNQPQHF. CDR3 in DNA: TGTGCCAGCAGCAAATTCTACCGAAGGACCGCCACCAACCTGTATAGCAATCAGCCCCAGCATTTT.

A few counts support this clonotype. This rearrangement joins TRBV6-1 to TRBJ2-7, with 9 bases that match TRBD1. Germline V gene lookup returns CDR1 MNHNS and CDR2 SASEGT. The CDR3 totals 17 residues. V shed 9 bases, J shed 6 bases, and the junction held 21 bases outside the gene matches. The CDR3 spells CASQPSRDRDRRPEQYF. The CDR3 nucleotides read TGTGCCAGTCAGCCATCCCGGGACAGGGACCGCCGACCCGAGCAGTACTTC.

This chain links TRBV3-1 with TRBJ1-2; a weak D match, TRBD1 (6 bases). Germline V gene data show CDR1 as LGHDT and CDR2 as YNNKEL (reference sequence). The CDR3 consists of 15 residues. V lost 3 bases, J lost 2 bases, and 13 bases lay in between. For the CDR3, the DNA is TGTGCCAGCAGCCAGTCGGACAGAAGGAACTATGGCTACACCTTC. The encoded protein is CASSQSDRRNYGYTF.

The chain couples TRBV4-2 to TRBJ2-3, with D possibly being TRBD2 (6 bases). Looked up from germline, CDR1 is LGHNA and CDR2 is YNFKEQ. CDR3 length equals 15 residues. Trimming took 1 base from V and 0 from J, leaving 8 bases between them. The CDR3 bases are TGTGCCAGCAGCCAAGCTGGGGGGAGCACAGATACGCAGTATTTT. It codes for CASSQAGGSTDTQYF.